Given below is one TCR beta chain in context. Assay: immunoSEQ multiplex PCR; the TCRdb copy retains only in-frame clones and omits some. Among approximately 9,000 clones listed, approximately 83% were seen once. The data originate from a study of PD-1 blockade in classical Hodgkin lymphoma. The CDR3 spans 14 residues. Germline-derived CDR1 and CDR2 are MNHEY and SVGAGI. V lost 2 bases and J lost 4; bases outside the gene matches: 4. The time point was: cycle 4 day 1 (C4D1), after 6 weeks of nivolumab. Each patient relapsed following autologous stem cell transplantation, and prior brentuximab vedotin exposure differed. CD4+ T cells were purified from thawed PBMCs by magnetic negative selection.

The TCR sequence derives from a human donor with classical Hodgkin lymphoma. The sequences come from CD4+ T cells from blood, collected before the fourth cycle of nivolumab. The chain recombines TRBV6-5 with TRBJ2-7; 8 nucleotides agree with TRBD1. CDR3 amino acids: CASSYGQGAYEQYF. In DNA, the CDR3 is TGTGCCAGCAGTTACGGGCAGGGGGCATACGAGCAGTACTTC.